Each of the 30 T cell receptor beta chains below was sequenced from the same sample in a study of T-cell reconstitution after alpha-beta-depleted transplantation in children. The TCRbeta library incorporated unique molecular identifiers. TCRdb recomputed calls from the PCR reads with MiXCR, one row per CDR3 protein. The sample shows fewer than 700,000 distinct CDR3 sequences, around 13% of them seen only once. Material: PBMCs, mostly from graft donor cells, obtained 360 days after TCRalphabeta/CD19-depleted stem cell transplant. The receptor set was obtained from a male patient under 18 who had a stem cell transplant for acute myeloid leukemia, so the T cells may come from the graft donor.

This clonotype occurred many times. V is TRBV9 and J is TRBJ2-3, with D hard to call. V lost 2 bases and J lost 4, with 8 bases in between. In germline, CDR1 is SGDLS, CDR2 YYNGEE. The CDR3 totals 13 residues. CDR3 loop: CASSVGRSDTQYF. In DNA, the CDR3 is TGTGCCAGCAGCGTTGGTAGATCAGATACGCAGTATTTT.

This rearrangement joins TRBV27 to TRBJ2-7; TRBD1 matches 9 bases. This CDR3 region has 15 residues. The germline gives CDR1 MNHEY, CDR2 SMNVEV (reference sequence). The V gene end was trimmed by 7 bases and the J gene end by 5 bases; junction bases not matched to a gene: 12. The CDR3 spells CASILTGTGRHEQYF. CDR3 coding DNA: TGTGCCAGCATCCTGACCGGGACAGGGCGCCACGAGCAGTACTTC.

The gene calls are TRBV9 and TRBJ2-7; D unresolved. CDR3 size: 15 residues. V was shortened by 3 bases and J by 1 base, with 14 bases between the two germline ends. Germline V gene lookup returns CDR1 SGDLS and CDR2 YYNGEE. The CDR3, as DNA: TGTGCCAGCAGCGCTCACCTCCACGGTTCCTACGAGCAGTACTTC. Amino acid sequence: CASSAHLHGSYEQYF.

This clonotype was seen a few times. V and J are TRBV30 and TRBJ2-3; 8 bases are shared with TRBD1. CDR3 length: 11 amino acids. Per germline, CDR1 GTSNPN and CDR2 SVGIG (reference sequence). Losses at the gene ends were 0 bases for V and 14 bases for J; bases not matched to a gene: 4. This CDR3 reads CAWSVQGTGYF. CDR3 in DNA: TGTGCCTGGAGTGTGCAGGGGACAGGGTATTTT.

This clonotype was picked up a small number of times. In DNA, the CDR3 is TGCAGTGCTAGATACGGACAGGGCACAGATACGCAGTATTTT. Translating gives CSARYGQGTDTQYF. This chain uses TRBV20-1 with TRBJ2-3; TRBD1 matches 7 bases. The CDR3 length is 14 residues. Trimming cost V 2 bases and J 1 base; bases outside gene matches: 3. Germline V gives CDR1 DFQATT, CDR2 SNEGSKA (reference sequence).

The CDR3 nucleotides read TGTGCCAGCAGCCTACCGGGACCCAGCCCGTACGAGCAGTACTTC. This encodes CASSLPGPSPYEQYF. This sequence joins TRBV7-9 and TRBJ2-7; D assignment may be TRBD1 or TRBD2 (5 bases each). The CDR3 contains 15 residues. The V and J ends lost 5 bases and 4 bases respectively, with 18 bases between them. Germline CDR1 SEHNR, CDR2 FQNEAQ (reference sequence).

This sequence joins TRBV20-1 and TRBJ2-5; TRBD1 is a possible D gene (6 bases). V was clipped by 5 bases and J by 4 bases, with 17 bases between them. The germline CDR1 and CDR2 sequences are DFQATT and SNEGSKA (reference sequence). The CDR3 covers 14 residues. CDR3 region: CSASSGASGETQYF. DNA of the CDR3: TGCAGTGCTTCCTCAGGGGCCTCGGGAGAGACCCAGTACTTC.

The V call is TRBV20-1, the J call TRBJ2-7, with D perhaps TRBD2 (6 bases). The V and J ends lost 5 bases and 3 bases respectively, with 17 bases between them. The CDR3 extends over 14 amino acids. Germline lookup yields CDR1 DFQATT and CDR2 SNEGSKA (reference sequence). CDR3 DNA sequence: TGCAGTGCTTCCGGGACTGAGACTTACTACGAGCAGTACTTC. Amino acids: CSASGTETYYEQYF.

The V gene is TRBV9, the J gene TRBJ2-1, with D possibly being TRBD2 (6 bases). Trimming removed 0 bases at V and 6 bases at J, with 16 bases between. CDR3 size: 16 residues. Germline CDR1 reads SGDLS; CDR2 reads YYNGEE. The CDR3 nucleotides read TGTGCCAGCAGCGTAGAGATCCGTGGGGGGTTCAATGAGCAGTTCTTC. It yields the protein CASSVEIRGGFNEQFF.

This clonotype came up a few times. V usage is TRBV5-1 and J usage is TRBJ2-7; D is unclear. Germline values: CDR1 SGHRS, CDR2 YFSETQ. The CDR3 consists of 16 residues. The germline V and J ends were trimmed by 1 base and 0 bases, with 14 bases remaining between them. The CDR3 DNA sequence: TGCGCCAGCAGCTTGAGGATAAGCCCATACTCCTACGAGCAGTACTTC. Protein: CASSLRISPYSYEQYF.

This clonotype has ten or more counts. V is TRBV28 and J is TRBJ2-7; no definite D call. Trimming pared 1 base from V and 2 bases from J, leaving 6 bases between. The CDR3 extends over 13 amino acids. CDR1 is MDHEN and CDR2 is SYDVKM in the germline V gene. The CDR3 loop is CASSLLAPYEQYF. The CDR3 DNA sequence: TGTGCCAGCAGTTTATTGGCCCCCTACGAGCAGTACTTC.

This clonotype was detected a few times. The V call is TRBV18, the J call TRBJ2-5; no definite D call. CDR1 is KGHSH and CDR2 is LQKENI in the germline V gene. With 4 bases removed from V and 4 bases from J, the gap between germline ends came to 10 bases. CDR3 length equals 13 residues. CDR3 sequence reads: CASSHPGGETQYF. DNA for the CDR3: TGTGCCAGCTCACACCCGGGTGGAGAGACCCAGTACTTC.

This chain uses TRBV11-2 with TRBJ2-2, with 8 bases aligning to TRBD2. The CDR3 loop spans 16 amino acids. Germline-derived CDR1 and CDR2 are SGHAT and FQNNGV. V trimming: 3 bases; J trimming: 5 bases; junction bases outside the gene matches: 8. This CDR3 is CASSLQGLVVTGELFF. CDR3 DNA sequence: TGTGCCAGCAGCTTGCAGGGACTAGTAGTGACCGGGGAGCTGTTTTTT.

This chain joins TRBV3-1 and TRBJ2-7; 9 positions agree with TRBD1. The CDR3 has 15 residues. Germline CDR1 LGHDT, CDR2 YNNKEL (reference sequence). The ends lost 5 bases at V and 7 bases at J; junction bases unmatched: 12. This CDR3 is CASSIRGDREGEQYF. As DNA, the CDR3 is TGTGCCAGCAGCATCAGGGGGGACAGGGAGGGAGAGCAGTACTTC.

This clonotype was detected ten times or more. CDR3 coding DNA: TGTGCCAGCAGTTTACGGGCTGGATACAATGAGCAGTTCTTC. The encoded protein is CASSLRAGYNEQFF. J is TRBJ2-1 and V is TRBV12-3 or TRBV12-4, with D unresolved. This CDR3 has 14 amino acids. Trimming removed 2 bases from V and 4 bases from J, with 9 bases in between.

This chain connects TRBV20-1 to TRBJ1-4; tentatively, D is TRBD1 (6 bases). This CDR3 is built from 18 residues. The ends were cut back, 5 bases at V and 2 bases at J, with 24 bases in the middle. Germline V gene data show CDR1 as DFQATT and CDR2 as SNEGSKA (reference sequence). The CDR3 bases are TGCAGTGCTTTCCGGACAGCCCTGAGCCTCAGGACTAATGAAAAACTGTTTTTT. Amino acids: CSAFRTALSLRTNEKLFF.

The CDR3, as DNA: TGTGCCAGCAGTTTATGGCGGGCCCAAGAGACCCAGTACTTC. It encodes CASSLWRAQETQYF. V usage is TRBV28 and J usage is TRBJ2-5, with TRBD2 as a possible D gene (5 bases). This CDR3 has 14 residues. V gave up 0 bases and J gave up 1 base, with 6 bases separating them. Germline CDR1 is MDHEN and CDR2 is SYDVKM.

The CDR3 loop is CASSLQGHYEQYF. Here the CDR3 DNA reads TGTGCCAGCAGCTTGCAGGGCCACTACGAGCAGTACTTC. The chain has TRBV11-2 and TRBJ2-7; perhaps TRBD1 as D (5 bases). The CDR3 has 13 amino acids. In germline, CDR1 is SGHAT, CDR2 FQNNGV. Trimming took 3 bases from V and 3 from J, leaving 9 bases between them.

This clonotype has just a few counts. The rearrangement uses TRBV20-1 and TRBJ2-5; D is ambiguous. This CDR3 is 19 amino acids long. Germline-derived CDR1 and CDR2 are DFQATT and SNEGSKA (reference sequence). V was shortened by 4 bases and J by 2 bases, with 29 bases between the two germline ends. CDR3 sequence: CSAIRLWAERPNGQETQYF. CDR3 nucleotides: TGCAGTGCTATTCGTTTATGGGCTGAGCGACCAAATGGGCAAGAGACCCAGTACTTC.

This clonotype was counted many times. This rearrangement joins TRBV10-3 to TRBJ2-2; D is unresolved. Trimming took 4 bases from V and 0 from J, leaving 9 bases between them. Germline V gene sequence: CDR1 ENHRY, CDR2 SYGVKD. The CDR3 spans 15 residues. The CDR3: CAISVVGTNTGELFF. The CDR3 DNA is TGTGCCATCAGTGTTGTGGGGACGAACACCGGGGAGCTGTTTTTT.

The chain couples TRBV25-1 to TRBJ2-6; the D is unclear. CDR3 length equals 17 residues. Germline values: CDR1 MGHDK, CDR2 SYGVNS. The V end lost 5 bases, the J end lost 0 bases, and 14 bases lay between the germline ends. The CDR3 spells CASSRSVGPSGANVLTF. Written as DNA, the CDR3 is TGTGCCAGCAGTCGTTCGGTTGGGCCCTCTGGGGCCAACGTCCTGACTTTC.

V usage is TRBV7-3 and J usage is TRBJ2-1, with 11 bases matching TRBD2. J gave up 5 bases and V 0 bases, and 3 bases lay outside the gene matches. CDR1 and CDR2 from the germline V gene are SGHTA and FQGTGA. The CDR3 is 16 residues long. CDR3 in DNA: TGTGCCAGCAGCTTAACTAGCGGGAGGGGTGACAATGAGCAGTTCTTC. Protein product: CASSLTSGRGDNEQFF. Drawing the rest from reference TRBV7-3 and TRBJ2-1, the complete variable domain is GAGVSQTPSNKVTEKGKYVELRCDPISGHTALYWYRQSLGQGPEFLIYFQGTGAADDSGLPNDRFFAVRPEGSVSTLKIQRTERGDSAVYLCASSLTSGRGDNEQFFGPGTRLTVL.

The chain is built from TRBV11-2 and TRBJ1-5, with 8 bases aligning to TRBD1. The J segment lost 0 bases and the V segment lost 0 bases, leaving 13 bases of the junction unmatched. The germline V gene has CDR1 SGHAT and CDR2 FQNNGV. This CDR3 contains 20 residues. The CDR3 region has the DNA TGTGCCAGCAGCTTAGAGGTTTATAGGGACAGGTCTTATAGCAATCAGCCCCAGCATTTT. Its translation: CASSLEVYRDRSYSNQPQHF.

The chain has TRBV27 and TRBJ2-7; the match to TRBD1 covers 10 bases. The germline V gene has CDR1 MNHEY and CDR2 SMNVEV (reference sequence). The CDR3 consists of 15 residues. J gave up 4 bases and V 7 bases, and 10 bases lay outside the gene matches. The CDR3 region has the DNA TGTGCCAGCATCAACACGACAGGGGGCGAATACGAGCAGTACTTC. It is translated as CASINTTGGEYEQYF.

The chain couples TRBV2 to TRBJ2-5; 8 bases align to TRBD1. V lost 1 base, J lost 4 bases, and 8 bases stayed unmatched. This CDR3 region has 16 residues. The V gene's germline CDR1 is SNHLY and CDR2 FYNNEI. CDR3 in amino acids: CASSEGVGQGVETQYF. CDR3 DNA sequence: TGTGCCAGCAGTGAAGGGGTTGGACAGGGAGTAGAGACCCAGTACTTC.

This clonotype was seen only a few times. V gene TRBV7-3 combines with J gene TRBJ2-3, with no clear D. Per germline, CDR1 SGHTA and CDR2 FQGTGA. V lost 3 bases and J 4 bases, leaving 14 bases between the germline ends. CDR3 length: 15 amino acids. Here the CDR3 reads CASSFKLGPADTQYF. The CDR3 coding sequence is TGTGCCAGCAGCTTCAAACTCGGGCCTGCAGATACGCAGTATTTT.

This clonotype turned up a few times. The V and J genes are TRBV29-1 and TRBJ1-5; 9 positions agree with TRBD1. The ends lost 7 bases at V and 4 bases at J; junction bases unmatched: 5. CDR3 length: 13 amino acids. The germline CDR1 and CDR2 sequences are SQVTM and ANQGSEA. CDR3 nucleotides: TGCAGCGCCGGGACAGGGCTAAATCAGCCCCAGCATTTT. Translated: CSAGTGLNQPQHF.

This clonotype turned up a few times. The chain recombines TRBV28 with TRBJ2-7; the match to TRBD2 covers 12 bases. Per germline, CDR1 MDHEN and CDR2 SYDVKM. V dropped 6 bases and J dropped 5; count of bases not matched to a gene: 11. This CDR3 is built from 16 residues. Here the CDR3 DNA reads TGTGCCAGCAGATGGGTAGCTAGCGGGAGGGAGGACGAGCAGTACTTC. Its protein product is CASRWVASGREDEQYF.

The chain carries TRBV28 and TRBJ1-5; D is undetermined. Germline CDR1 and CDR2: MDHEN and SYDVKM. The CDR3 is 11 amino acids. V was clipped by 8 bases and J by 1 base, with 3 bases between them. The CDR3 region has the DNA TGTGCCAGCCGAAGCAATCAGCCCCAGCATTTT. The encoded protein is CASRSNQPQHF.

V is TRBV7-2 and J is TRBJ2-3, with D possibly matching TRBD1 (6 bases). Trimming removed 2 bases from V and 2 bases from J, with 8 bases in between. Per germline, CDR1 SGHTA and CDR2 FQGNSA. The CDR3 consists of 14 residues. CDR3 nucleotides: TGTGCCAGCAGCTTACCAGGGGTCACAGATACGCAGTATTTT. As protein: CASSLPGVTDTQYF.